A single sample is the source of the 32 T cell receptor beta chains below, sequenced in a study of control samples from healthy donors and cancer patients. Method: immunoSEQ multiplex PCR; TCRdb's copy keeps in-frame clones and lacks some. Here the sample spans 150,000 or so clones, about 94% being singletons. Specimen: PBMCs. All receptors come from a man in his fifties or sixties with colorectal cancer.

The CDR3 sequence: CASSKGGQESSTDTQYF. In nucleotides, the CDR3 is TGTGCCAGCAGCAAAGGAGGACAGGAGTCTAGCACAGATACGCAGTATTTT. V and J are TRBV21-1 and TRBJ2-3; TRBD1 is the table's D call, not checked against the DNA. TRBV21-1 corresponds to a pseudogene. CDR3 length: 17 amino acids.

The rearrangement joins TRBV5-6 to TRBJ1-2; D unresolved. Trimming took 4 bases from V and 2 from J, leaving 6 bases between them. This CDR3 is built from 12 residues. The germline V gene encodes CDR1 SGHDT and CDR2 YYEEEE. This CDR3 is CASSKTNYGYTF. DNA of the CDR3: TGTGCCAGCAGCAAGACCAACTATGGCTACACCTTC.

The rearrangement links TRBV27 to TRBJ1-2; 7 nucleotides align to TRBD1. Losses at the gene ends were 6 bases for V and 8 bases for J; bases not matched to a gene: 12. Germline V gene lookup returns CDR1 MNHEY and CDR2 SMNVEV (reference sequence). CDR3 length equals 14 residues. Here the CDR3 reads CASSLDRAVAGYTF. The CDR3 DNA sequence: TGTGCCAGCAGCCTTGACAGGGCGGTCGCCGGCTACACCTTC.

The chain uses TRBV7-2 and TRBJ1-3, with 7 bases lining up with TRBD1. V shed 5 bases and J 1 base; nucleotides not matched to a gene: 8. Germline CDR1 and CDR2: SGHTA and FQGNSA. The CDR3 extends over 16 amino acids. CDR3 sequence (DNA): TGTGCCAGCAGCCCACAGGGGATGGGATCTGGAAACACCATATATTTT. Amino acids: CASSPQGMGSGNTIYF.

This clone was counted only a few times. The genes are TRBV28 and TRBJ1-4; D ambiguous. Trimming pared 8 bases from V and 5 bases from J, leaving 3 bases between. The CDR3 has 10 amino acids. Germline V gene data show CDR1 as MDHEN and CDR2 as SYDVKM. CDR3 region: CASGNEKLFF. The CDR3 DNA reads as TGTGCCAGCGGCAATGAAAAACTGTTTTTT. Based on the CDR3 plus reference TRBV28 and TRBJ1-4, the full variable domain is DVKVTQSSRYLVKRTGEKVFLECVQDMDHENMFWYRQDPGLGLRLIYFSYDVKMKEKGDIPEGYSVSREKKERFSLILESASTNQTSMYLCASGNEKLFFGSGTQLSVL.

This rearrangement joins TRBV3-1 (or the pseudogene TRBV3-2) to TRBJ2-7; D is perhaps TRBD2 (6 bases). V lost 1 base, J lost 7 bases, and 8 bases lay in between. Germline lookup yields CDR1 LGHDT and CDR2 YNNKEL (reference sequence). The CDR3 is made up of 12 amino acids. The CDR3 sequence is CASSQGGREQYF. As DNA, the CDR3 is TGTGCCAGCAGCCAAGGAGGGAGGGAGCAGTACTTC.

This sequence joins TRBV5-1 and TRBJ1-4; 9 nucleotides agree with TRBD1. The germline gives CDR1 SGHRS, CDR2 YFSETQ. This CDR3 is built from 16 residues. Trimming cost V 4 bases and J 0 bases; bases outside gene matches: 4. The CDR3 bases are TGCGCCAGCAGCCCGGGACAGGGCCCAACTAATGAAAAACTGTTTTTT. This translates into CASSPGQGPTNEKLFF.

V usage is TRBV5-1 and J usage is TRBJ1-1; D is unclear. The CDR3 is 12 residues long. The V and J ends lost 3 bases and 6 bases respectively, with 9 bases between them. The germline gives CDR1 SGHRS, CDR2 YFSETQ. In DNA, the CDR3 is TGCGCCAGCAGCTCTGGAGGGCCTGAAGCTTTCTTT. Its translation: CASSSGGPEAFF.

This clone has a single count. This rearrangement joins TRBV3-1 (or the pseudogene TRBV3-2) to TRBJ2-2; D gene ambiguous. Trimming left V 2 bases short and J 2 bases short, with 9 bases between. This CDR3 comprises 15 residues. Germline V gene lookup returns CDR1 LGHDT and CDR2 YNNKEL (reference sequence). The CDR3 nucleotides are TGTGCCAGCAGCCAATCGCTCTTCAACACCGGGGAGCTGTTTTTT. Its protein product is CASSQSLFNTGELFF.

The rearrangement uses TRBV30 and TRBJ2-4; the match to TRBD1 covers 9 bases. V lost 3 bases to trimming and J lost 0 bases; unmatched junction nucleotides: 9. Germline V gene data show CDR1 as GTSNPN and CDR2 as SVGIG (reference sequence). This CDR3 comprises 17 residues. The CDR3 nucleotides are TGTGCCTGGAGACAAGAGGGGACAGGGTTAGCCAAAAACATTCAGTACTTC. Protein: CAWRQEGTGLAKNIQYF.

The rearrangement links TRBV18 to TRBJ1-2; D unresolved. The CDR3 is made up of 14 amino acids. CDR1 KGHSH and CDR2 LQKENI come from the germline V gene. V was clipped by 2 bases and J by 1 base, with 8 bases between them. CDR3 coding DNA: TGTGCCAGCTCACCAGATACCTTTAACTATGGCTACACCTTC. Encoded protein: CASSPDTFNYGYTF.

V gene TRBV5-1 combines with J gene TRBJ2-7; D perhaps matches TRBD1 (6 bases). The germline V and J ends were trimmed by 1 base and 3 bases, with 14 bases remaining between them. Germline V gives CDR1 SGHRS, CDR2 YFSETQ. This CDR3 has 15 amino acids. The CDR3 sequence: CASSLIGQYYYEQYF. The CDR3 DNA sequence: TGCGCCAGCAGCTTGATTGGACAGTACTACTACGAGCAGTACTTC.

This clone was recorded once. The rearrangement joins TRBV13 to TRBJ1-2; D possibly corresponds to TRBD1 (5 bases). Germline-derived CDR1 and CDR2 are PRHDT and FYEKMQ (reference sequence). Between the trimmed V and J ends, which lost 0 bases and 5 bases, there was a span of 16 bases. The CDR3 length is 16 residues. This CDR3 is CASSLGLGGVGYGYTF. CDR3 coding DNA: TGTGCCAGCAGCTTAGGGCTCGGGGGGGTAGGATATGGCTACACCTTC.

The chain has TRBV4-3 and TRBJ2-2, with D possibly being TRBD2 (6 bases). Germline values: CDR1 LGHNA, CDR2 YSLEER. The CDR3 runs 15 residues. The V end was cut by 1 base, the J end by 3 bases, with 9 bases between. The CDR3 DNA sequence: TGCGCCAGCAGCCAAGGACTAGACCACACCGGGGAGCTGTTTTTT. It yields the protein CASSQGLDHTGELFF.

The CDR3 nucleotides are TGTGCCAGCTCACCTGGCGAGGGCTACGAGCAGTACTTC. It yields the protein CASSPGEGYEQYF. V gene TRBV18 combines with J gene TRBJ2-7; possibly TRBD2 for D (5 bases). The V end was cut by 3 bases, the J end by 3 bases, with 9 bases between. CDR1 KGHSH and CDR2 LQKENI come from the germline V gene. This CDR3 region has 13 residues.

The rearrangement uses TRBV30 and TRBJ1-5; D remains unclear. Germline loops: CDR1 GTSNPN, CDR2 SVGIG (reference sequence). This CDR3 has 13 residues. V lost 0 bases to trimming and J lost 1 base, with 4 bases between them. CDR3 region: CAWSVNSNQPQHF. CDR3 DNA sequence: TGTGCCTGGAGTGTAAACAGCAATCAGCCCCAGCATTTT.

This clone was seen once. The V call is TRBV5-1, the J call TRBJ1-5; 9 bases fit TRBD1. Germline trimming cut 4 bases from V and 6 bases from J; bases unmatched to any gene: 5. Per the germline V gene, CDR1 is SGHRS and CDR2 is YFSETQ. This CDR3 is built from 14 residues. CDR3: CASSPGQGGQPQHF. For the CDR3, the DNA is TGCGCCAGCAGCCCGGGACAGGGAGGTCAGCCCCAGCATTTT.

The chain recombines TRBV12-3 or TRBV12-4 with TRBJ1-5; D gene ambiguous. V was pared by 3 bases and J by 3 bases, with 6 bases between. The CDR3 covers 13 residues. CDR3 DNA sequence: TGTGCCAGCAGTTTCTCTTCCAATCAGCCCCAGCATTTT. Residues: CASSFSSNQPQHF.

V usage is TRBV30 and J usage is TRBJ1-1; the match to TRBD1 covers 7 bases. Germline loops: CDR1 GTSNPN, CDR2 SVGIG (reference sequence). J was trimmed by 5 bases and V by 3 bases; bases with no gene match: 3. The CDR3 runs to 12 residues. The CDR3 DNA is TGTGCCTGGAGGAGACAGGGAACTGAAGCTTTCTTT. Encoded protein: CAWRRQGTEAFF.

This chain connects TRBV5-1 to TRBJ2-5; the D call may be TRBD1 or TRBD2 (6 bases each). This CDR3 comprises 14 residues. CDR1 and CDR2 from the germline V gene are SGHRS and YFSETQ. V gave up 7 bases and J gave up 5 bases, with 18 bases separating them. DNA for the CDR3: TGCGCCAGCTCCTCGGGGGCGGGGAAGGAGACCCAGTACTTC. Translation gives CASSSGAGKETQYF.

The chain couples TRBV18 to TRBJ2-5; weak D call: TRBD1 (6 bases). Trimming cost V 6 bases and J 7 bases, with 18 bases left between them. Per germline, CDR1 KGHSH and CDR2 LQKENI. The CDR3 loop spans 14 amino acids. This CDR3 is CASSLSDGRGTQYF. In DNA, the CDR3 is TGTGCCAGCTCCTTATCTGATGGCAGGGGGACCCAGTACTTC.

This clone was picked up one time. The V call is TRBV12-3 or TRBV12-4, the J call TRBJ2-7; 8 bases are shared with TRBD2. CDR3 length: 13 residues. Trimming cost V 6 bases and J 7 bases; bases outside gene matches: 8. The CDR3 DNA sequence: TGTGCCAGCAGCCGCGGGGGGACTCGGGAGCAGTACTTC. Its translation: CASSRGGTREQYF.

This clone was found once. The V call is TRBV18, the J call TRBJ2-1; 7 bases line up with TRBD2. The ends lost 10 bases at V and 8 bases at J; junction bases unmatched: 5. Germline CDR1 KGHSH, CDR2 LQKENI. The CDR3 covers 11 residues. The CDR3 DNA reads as TGTGCCACCCGGGGGGTACATGAGCAGTTCTTC. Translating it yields CATRGVHEQFF.

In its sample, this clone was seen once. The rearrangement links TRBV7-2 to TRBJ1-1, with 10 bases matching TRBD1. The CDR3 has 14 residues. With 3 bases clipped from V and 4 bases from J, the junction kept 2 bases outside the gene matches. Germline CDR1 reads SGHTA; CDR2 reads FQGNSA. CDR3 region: CASSLRTGGTEAFF. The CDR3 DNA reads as TGTGCCAGCAGCTTGAGGACAGGGGGCACTGAAGCTTTCTTT. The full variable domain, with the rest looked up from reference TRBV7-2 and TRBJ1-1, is GAGVSQSPSNKVTEKGKDVELRCDPISGHTALYWYRQSLGQGLEFLIYFQGNSAPDKSGLPSDRFSAERTGGSVSTLTIQRTQQEDSAVYLCASSLRTGGTEAFFGQGTRLTVV.

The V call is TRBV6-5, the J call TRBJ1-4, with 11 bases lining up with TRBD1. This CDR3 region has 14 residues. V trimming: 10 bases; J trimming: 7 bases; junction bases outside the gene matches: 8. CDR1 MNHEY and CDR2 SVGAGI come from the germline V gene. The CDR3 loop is CAILDGTGGEKLFF. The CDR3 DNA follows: TGTGCCATCCTAGACGGGACAGGGGGTGAAAAACTGTTTTTT.

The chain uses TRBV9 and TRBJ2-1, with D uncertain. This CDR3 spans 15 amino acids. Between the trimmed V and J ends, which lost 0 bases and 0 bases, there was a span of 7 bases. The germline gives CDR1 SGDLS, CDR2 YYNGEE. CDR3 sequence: CASSVVESSYNEQFF. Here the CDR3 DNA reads TGTGCCAGCAGCGTAGTAGAGAGCTCCTACAATGAGCAGTTCTTC.

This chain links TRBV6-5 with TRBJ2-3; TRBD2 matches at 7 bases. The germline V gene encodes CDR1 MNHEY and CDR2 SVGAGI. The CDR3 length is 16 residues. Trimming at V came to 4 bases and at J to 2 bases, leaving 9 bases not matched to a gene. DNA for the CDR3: TGTGCCAGCAGTTCTTATGGAGCGGGGTACACAGATACGCAGTATTTT. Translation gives CASSSYGAGYTDTQYF.

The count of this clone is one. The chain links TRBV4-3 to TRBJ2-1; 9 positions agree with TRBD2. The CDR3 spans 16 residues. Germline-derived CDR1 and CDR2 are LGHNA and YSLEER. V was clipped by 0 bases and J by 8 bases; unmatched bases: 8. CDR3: CASSQDGSSGVYEQFF. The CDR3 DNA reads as TGCGCCAGCAGCCAAGATGGTTCTAGCGGGGTCTATGAGCAGTTCTTC.

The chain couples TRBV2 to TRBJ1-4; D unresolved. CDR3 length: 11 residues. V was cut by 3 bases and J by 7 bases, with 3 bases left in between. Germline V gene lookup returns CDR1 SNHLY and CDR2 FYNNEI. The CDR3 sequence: CASSDVEKLFF. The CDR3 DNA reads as TGTGCCAGCAGTGACGTTGAAAAACTGTTTTTT.

As DNA, the CDR3 is TGCGCCAGCAGCCAGGCAGACGGATCTGGAAACACCATATATTTT. This codes for CASSQADGSGNTIYF. The J gene is TRBJ1-3, the V gene TRBV4-3; D gene uncertain. Between the trimmed V and J ends, which lost 3 bases and 1 base, there was a span of 10 bases. Germline CDR1 reads LGHNA; CDR2 reads YSLEER. CDR3 length: 15 amino acids.

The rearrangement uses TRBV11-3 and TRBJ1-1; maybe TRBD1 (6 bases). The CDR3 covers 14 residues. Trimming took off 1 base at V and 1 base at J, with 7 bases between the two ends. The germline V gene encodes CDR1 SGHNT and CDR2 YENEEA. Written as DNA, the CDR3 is TGTGCCAGCAGCTTAGGCAGGGGGAACACTGAAGCTTTCTTT. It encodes CASSLGRGNTEAFF.

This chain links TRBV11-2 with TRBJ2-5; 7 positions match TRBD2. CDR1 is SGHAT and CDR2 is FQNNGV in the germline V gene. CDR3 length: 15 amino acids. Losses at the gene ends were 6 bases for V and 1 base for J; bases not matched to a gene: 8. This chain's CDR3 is CASSSAGTTQETQYF. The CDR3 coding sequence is TGTGCCAGCAGTTCAGCCGGGACTACCCAAGAGACCCAGTACTTC.